This T cell receptor beta chain was recovered during a study of PD-1 blockade in classical Hodgkin lymphoma (dated by TCRdb to the early 2020s). Study-level background: Nivolumab dosing was 3 mg/kg intravenously every 2 weeks, continuing until either disease progression or unacceptable toxicity. The study used TCR beta sequencing and CyTOF to define a peripheral blood immune signature of response to PD-1 blockade in classical Hodgkin lymphoma.

Sequences MNHNY (CDR1) and SVGAGI (CDR2) are obtained from the germline V gene (reference sequence). Including the terminal cysteine and phenylalanine, the CDR3 comprises 13 residues. The sequence is cut down to CDR3 DNA, 39 bases in frame from base 1. The junction shows trimming of 6 bases on V and 4 bases on J, and the gene matches do not reach 5 bases of it. Study-wide findings and limitations: CD4+ but not CD8+ TCR diversity rose significantly by C4D1 (p=0.0027 vs p=0.16), most apparent in complete responders (p=0.02). Only a single clinical trial cohort was studied, and what caused the repertoire differences, possibly disease activity or prior therapy, remained undefined. Baseline diversity similar to that of newly diagnosed patients was observed in trial patients achieving complete response, whereas significantly lower diversity was observed in partial responders and progressors. Baseline TCR diversity was reported to be lower in newly diagnosed patients than in healthy donors and to be lower still in relapsed/refractory patients. Patients starting nivolumab less than 1 year after ASCT had lower diversity and were excluded from later analyses to avoid confounding by immune reconstitution.

Genomic DNA was isolated using the Qiagen DNeasy kit from unsorted PBMCs as well as from negatively selected CD4+ and CD8+ fractions. TCR beta CDR3 regions were subjected to amplification by immunoSEQ multiplex PCR with primers that anneal to V and J segments. Amplification bias was minimized using a synthetic immune receptor repertoire, and residual bias was removed computationally after sequencing. As for the authors' bioinformatics: Custom Python scripts were used to quantify repertoire diversity as the Shannon entropy index. Unsorted, CD4+ and CD8+ repertoires were analyzed separately, except in combined analyses where CD4+ and CD8+ sequences were merged in silico. A clone counted as expanded when the clone's frequency after treatment rose at least 2-fold relative to C1D1, and clones undetected at baseline were given a pseudocount of 0.5. Clones with 0 or 1 copy at C1D1 were defined as singleton clones, while clones with 2 or more copies were defined as non-singleton clones. Clones expanded in unsorted samples were assigned a CD4+, CD8+ or unknown annotation through matching of protein sequences in sorted samples from the same patient. Wilcoxon tests were applied to paired samples to test diversity changes from C1D1 to C4D1. TCRdb carries this immuneACCESS record with in-frame sequences only. Its versions omit some clonotypes, under half of them owing to an unresolved V gene in the studies checked, with the rest unexplained. V, J and clone size are those of that table, while D and trimming were read from the DNA. Within this sample are tens of thousands of clones, with around 74% of them counted one time only. The ten largest make up 2.6% of the sample.

The time point label for this specimen denotes: cycle 4 day 1 (C4D1), after six to seven weeks of nivolumab. Every trial patient had relapsed after autologous stem cell transplantation, and cohorts A, B and C differed in prior brentuximab vedotin exposure. A total of over 55 patients with relapsed/refractory classical Hodgkin lymphoma made up the trial cohort, and each patient's best overall response was complete response, partial response or progressive disease. In the multi-cohort phase II CheckMate 205 trial, trial patients received single-agent nivolumab. An independent review committee assessed best overall response using the 2007 International Working Group response criteria. Trial PBMCs were collected just before the start of nivolumab (C1D1) and during therapy at cycle 2 day 1 and cycle 4 day 1. Peripheral blood was collected in 8 mL Vacutainer Cell Preparation Tubes, from which PBMCs were isolated by centrifugation and then cryopreserved.

Turning to this clone: Its antigen is still unknown. Base qualities are missing; no much larger clone stands one base away.

The chain is made from TRBV6-6 and TRBJ1-2; 7 of the junction bases match TRBD1. The receptor comes from a human donor with classical Hodgkin lymphoma. The sample in question was peripheral blood mononuclear cells (PBMCs), obtained before the fourth cycle of nivolumab. The DNA reads TGTGCCAGCAGAAACACAGGGGTCTATGGCTACACCTTC. Its translation is CASRNTGVYGYTF.